This entry lists 3 T cell receptor beta chains sequenced from one sample in a study of PD-L1 blockade in urothelial cancer. Time point described: peripheral blood 6 weeks after treatment start. Sequencing was performed with immunoSEQ multiplex PCR; in TCRdb, only in-frame clones are kept and a portion is missing. The table lists some 120,000 clones, about 83% of them singletons, with 2.4% in the top ten. The source material was PBMCs, sampled around atezolizumab (anti-PD-L1) treatment. These receptor sequences come from a man over 45 with urothelial cancer.

This chain uses TRBV6-1 with TRBJ2-3; 11 bases agree with TRBD2. Unmatched junction bases numbered 12, after V lost 2 bases and J lost 5 bases. The germline CDR1 and CDR2 sequences are MNHNS and SASEGT. This CDR3 is built from 18 residues. CDR3 sequence (DNA): TGTGCCAGCAGTGAACTACCGACCTTAGCGGGAGGGGAAGATACGCAGTATTTT. Protein: CASSELPTLAGGEDTQYF.

V and J are TRBV9 and TRBJ1-3, with D maybe TRBD1 (5 bases). V was clipped by 4 bases and J by 2 bases, with 19 bases between them. The CDR3 runs 17 residues. Germline CDR1 SGDLS, CDR2 YYNGEE. CDR3 in DNA: TGTGCCAGCAGCCCTGACCTAGTGGGAGGGGCTGGAAACACCATATATTTT. Translation: CASSPDLVGGAGNTIYF.

V usage is TRBV18 and J usage is TRBJ1-2, with 8 bases identical to TRBD1. Unmatched junction bases numbered 12, after V lost 3 bases and J lost 9 bases. Germline V gene sequence: CDR1 KGHSH, CDR2 LQKENI. The CDR3 contains 15 residues. CDR3 in DNA: TGTGCCAGCTCACCCCGCGGGACAGGACTTTATAGCTACACCTTC. Its protein product is CASSPRGTGLYSYTF.